This TCR beta chain comes out of a study of control samples from healthy donors and cancer patients. Germline loops: CDR1 MGHDK, CDR2 SYGVNS. CDR3 size: 15 residues. V gave up 4 bases and J gave up 8 bases; unmatched junction bases: 7. TCRdb keeps only in-frame clones here, not all; method: immunoSEQ multiplex PCR. The sample shows 70,000 to 95,000 clones, more than 85% of them seen only once. The clonotype comes from a woman aged 40 to 50 with lung cancer. The rearrangement joins TRBV25-1 to TRBJ2-1, with 11 bases fitting TRBD1. The sequenced sample was PBMCs. Here the CDR3 reads CASSADRGHWDEQFF. The CDR3 DNA sequence: TGTGCCAGCAGTGCGGACAGGGGGCATTGGGATGAGCAGTTCTTC.